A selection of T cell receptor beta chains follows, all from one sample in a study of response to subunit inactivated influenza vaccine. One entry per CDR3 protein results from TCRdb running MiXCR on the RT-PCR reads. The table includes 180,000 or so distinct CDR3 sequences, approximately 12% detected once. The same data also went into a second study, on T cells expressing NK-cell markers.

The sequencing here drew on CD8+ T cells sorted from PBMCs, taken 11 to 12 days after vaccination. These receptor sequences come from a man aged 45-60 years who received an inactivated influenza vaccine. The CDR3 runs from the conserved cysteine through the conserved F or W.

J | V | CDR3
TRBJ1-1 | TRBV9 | CASSVGRNTEAFF
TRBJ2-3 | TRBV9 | CASSVGQAQDTQYF
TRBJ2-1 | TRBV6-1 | CATSVAGERNEQFF
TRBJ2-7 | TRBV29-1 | CSVGGGTATYEQYF
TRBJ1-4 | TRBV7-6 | CASSSPQGSFDEKLFF
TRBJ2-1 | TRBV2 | CASSEGSSYNEQFF
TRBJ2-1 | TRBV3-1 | CASSRCRQGAANEQFF
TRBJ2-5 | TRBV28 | CASSRESPETQYF
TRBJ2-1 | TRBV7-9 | CASSLVDIDEQFF
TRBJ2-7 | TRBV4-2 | CASSRTASYEQYF
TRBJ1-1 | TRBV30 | CACINTEAFF
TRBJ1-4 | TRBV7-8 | CASSLALAGNANEKLFF
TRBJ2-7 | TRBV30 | CAWSVQTYEQYF
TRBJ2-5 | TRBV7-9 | CASSHQGAPSETQYF
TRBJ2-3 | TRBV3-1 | CASSWLADRTDTQYF
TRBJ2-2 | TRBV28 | CASSLEREFGELFF
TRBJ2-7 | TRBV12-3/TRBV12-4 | CASSLAWDRGLGEQYF
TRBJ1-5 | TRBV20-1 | CSARTRDSVNQPQHF
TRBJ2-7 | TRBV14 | CASSQAGLASYEQYF
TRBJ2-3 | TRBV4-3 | CASSKGLDTQYF
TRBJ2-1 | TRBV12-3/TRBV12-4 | CASSYLAFNEQFF
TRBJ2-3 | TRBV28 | CASSLLLAGGPDTQYF
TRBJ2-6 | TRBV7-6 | CASGSGANVLTF
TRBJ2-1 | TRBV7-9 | CASSLDLVRGYNEQFF
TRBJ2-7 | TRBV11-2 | CASSGDENEQYF
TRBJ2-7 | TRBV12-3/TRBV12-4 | CASSLWVRGAYEQYF
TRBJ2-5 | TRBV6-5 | CASSYSSPGAQGTQYF
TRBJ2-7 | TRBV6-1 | CASSPTHRDNYYEQYF
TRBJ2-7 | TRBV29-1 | CSVVPSTGYEQYF
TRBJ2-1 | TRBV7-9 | CASSFQSKAGGDNEQFF
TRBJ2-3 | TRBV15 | CATSGAGGPSDTQYF
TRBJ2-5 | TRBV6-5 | CASSFGQGGETQYF
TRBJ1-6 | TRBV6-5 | CASSLTDRYSYNSPLHF
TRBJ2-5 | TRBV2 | CASSAIGTSVWETQYF
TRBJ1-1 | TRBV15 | CATSSEDRGIMNTEAFF
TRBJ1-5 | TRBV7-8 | CASSSGTGGQPQHF
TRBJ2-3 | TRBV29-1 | CSVDRSPDTQYF
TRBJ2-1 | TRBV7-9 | CRTGGRGVQPNEQFF
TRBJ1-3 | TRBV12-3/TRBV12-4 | CASRRGSSGNTIYF
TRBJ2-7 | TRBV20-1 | CSARGRLVAYEQYF
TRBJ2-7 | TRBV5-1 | CASSLAGWSGRESREGHEQYF
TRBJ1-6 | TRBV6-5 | CASSYSGGITASPLHF
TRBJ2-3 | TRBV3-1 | CASSQEIEAGGTTDTQYF
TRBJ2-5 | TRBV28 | CASSILAGWGETQYF
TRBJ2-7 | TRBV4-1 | CASSRGQGAYEQYF
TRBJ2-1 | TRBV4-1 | CASSQLRLAGDNEQFF